This TCR beta chain was profiled in a study of cytomegalovirus exposure and HLA in healthy donors. Findings and caveats of the study: It was confirmed in vitro that three of the CMV-associated chains were specific for CMV antigens. It was reportedly the case that the classifier diagnosed cytomegalovirus status with high specificity and sensitivity.

About this clone: Antigen: not known.

Sequencing was performed with immunoSEQ multiplex PCR; in TCRdb, only in-frame clones are kept and a portion is missing. The data contain approximately 54,000 clones, approximately 89% of them seen just once; the ten biggest clones take up roughly 8.4%. Germline V CDR1 and CDR2: PRHDT, FYEKMQ (reference sequence). V was cut by 1 base and J by 0 bases, with 9 bases left in between. CDR3 length: 15 amino acids. The genes are TRBV13 and TRBJ1-1; D may be TRBD1 (6 bases). Sequencing was performed on PBMCs. The TCR sequence derives from a young woman in good health and CMV-seropositive. In DNA form, the CDR3 reads TGTGCCAGCAGCTTAGTAGACAGGTTGAACACTGAAGCTTTCTTT. This encodes CASSLVDRLNTEAFF.